These 19 T cell receptor beta chains were all obtained from the same sample, sequenced in a study of cytomegalovirus exposure and HLA in healthy donors (TCRdb year 2017). Library preparation was by the immunoSEQ multiplex PCR assay. The multiplex PCR relied on a mix of 60 forward primers for TCR Vbeta segments and 13 reverse primers for TCR Jbeta segments. What TCRdb holds here is the immuneACCESS table cut down to in-frame rearrangements. Part of the clones is not present; checked against another copy, under half of the missing clones reflect an unresolved V gene, and the others are unexplained. For this sample the table gives about 200,000 clones, of which approximately 85% were detected only once. The ten largest clones take up about 2% of the sample. The sequenced sample was PBMCs. These receptors all stem from a woman aged 45-65 years in good health and CMV-seronegative.

This chain joins TRBV27 and TRBJ1-6; D call uncertain. Between the trimmed V and J ends, which lost 4 bases and 7 bases, there was a span of 8 bases. The CDR3 runs 13 residues. From germline, CDR1 is MNHEY and CDR2 SMNVEV (reference sequence). The CDR3 region is CASSYRRNSPLHF. The DNA of the CDR3 is TGTGCCAGCAGTTATCGTCGGAATTCACCCCTCCACTTT.

The rearrangement uses TRBV6-1 and TRBJ2-2; 12 bases line up with TRBD2. V dropped 3 bases and J dropped 5; count of bases not matched to a gene: 7. The CDR3 sequence is 17 residues long. Germline-derived CDR1 and CDR2 are MNHNS and SASEGT. CDR3 amino acids: CASSDLGLAGRTGELFF. The CDR3 nucleotides are TGTGCCAGCAGTGACCTCGGACTAGCGGGACGAACCGGGGAGCTGTTTTTT.

The rearrangement links TRBV28 to TRBJ2-7; possibly TRBD2 for D (5 bases). V lost 10 bases and J lost 6, with 19 bases in between. The CDR3 spans 13 residues. The germline CDR1 and CDR2 sequences are MDHEN and SYDVKM. CDR3 residues: CATLDSFTGEQYF. Here the CDR3 DNA reads TGTGCCACCCTGGACTCTTTCACCGGCGAGCAGTACTTC.

The chain employs TRBV28 and TRBJ2-7; D possibly corresponds to TRBD2 (5 bases). Per germline, CDR1 MDHEN and CDR2 SYDVKM. There are 13 residues in the CDR3. V was pared by 5 bases and J by 2 bases, with 10 bases between. CDR3: CASSASGAYEQYF. The DNA for the CDR3 is TGTGCCAGCAGTGCCTCCGGGGCCTACGAGCAGTACTTC.

The chain uses TRBV5-1 and TRBJ2-3; tentatively, D is TRBD2 (6 bases). Germline V gene data show CDR1 as SGHRS and CDR2 as YFSETQ. The V end lost 3 bases, the J end lost 0 bases, and 14 bases lay between the germline ends. The CDR3 extends over 16 amino acids. The chain's CDR3 is CASSSDTGTSTDTQYF. In nucleotides, the CDR3 is TGCGCCAGCAGCTCGGACACCGGGACTAGCACAGATACGCAGTATTTT. Variable domain in full (rest from reference TRBV5-1 and TRBJ2-3): KAGVTQTPRYLIKTRGQQVTLSCSPISGHRSVSWYQQTPGQGLQFLFEYFSETQRNKGNFPGRFSGRQFSNSRSEMNVSTLELGDSALYLCASSSDTGTSTDTQYFGPGTRLTVL.

This clone showed up just once. At the DNA level, this CDR3 is encoded by other sequences in the same sample as well. CDR3 nucleotide sequence: TGTGCCAGCAGCCTAGGACTAGCGGGGGAATACGAGCAGTACTTC. Residues: CASSLGLAGEYEQYF. The chain combines TRBV7-2 with TRBJ2-7; TRBD2 matches 13 bases. J gave up 4 bases and V 5 bases, and 5 bases lay outside the gene matches. CDR1 and CDR2 from the germline V gene are SGHTA and FQGNSA. This CDR3 comprises 15 residues.

The V and J genes are TRBV5-1 and TRBJ2-1; TRBD1 matches 9 bases. This CDR3 contains 13 residues. CDR1 is SGHRS and CDR2 is YFSETQ in the germline V gene. Trimming took 5 bases from V and 7 from J; bases not matched to a gene: 4. The CDR3 is CASSPGQGNEQFF. In DNA, the CDR3 is TGCGCCAGCAGTCCGGGACAGGGTAATGAGCAGTTCTTC.

This clone appeared a single time. The chain has TRBV7-9 and TRBJ1-1, with D possibly matching TRBD1 (5 bases). The CDR3 runs 15 residues. The germline V and J ends were trimmed by 3 bases and 5 bases, with 16 bases remaining between them. Germline lookup yields CDR1 SEHNR and CDR2 FQNEAQ (reference sequence). The CDR3 DNA reads TGTGCCAGCAGCTTTACAGGAGGAGGGCGGACTGAAGCTTTCTTT. Protein product: CASSFTGGGRTEAFF.

This chain links TRBV11-3 with TRBJ2-3, with a possible D match to TRBD2 (6 bases). Germline assignment: CDR1 SGHNT and CDR2 YENEEA. This CDR3 comprises 15 residues. The V gene lost 0 bases and the J gene lost 3 bases, with 10 bases spanning the gap. The CDR3 reads CASSLDAGTTDTQYF. As DNA, the CDR3 is TGTGCCAGCAGCTTAGATGCAGGGACTACAGATACGCAGTATTTT.

This chain connects TRBV11-3 to TRBJ2-2; 8 bases fit TRBD2. CDR3 length equals 17 residues. Per the germline V gene, CDR1 is SGHNT and CDR2 is YENEEA. V shed 4 bases, J shed 0 bases, and the junction held 7 bases outside the gene matches. The CDR3 region has the DNA TGTGCCAGCAGCTCTAAGCGGGGGTCCCCGAACACCGGGGAGCTGTTTTTT. Its translation is CASSSKRGSPNTGELFF. Supplemented by reference TRBV11-3 and TRBJ2-2, the full variable domain reads EAGVVQSPRYKIIEKKQPVAFWCNPISGHNTLYWYLQNLGQGPELLIRYENEEAVDDSQLPKDRFSAERLKGVDSTLKIQPAELGDSAVYLCASSSKRGSPNTGELFFGEGSRLTVL.

The V call is TRBV27, the J call TRBJ2-6; D gene unclear. The CDR3 spans 14 residues. Germline CDR1 MNHEY, CDR2 SMNVEV (reference sequence). V was trimmed by 3 bases and J by 0 bases, leaving 3 bases between them. This CDR3 is CASSFNSGANVLTF. CDR3 DNA: TGTGCCAGCAGTTTTAACTCTGGGGCCAACGTCCTGACTTTC.

The chain carries TRBV30 and TRBJ2-2; a possible D gene is TRBD1 (5 bases). CDR1 GTSNPN and CDR2 SVGIG come from the germline V gene (reference sequence). Trimming removed 3 bases at V and 4 bases at J, with 6 bases between. The CDR3 covers 12 residues. The CDR3 is CAWSQGTGELFF. The CDR3 coding sequence is TGTGCCTGGAGCCAGGGCACCGGGGAGCTGTTTTTT.

This chain connects TRBV5-1 to TRBJ1-1; possible D gene TRBD1, 6 bases. V was pared by 0 bases and J by 0 bases, with 9 bases between. The CDR3 contains 15 residues. Germline V gene sequence: CDR1 SGHRS, CDR2 YFSETQ. CDR3 residues: CASSLGGGMNTEAFF. The DNA of the CDR3 is TGCGCCAGCAGCTTGGGTGGGGGCATGAACACTGAAGCTTTCTTT.

V gene TRBV6-5 combines with J gene TRBJ2-5; 14 nucleotides match TRBD2. The V gene's germline CDR1 is MNHEY and CDR2 SVGAGI. The CDR3 is made up of 15 amino acids. V lost 2 bases, J lost 7 bases, and 3 bases stayed unmatched. In nucleotides, the CDR3 is TGTGCCAGCAGTTACCGACTAGCGGGAGGGGTGACCCAGTACTTC. Translated: CASSYRLAGGVTQYF.

This rearrangement joins TRBV28 to TRBJ2-1; tentative D call: TRBD2 (5 bases). CDR1 is MDHEN, CDR2 SYDVKM, per germline. Between the trimmed V and J ends, which lost 5 bases and 6 bases, there was a span of 14 bases. The CDR3 is 14 amino acids. CDR3: CASSTSPGSNEQFF. In DNA form, the CDR3 reads TGTGCCAGCAGTACATCTCCGGGGAGCAATGAGCAGTTCTTC. Supplemented by reference TRBV28 and TRBJ2-1, the full variable domain reads DVKVTQSSRYLVKRTGEKVFLECVQDMDHENMFWYRQDPGLGLRLIYFSYDVKMKEKGDIPEGYSVSREKKERFSLILESASTNQTSMYLCASSTSPGSNEQFFGPGTRLTVL.

The chain recombines TRBV27 with TRBJ2-3; 8 bases agree with TRBD2. The germline V gene encodes CDR1 MNHEY and CDR2 SMNVEV (reference sequence). This CDR3 spans 16 amino acids. The trim removed 2 bases at V and 0 bases at J, leaving 4 bases unmatched. CDR3 sequence: CASSLILAGSTDTQYF. CDR3 DNA sequence: TGTGCCAGCAGTTTAATATTAGCGGGAAGCACAGATACGCAGTATTTT.

J is TRBJ2-7 and V is TRBV7-2; D is possibly TRBD2 (5 bases). The ends were cut back, 1 base at V and 6 bases at J, with 13 bases in the middle. Germline CDR1 and CDR2: SGHTA and FQGNSA. This CDR3 has 14 residues. CDR3 nucleotides: TGTGCCAGCAGCTTAGGGGGTACTAGAGCCGAGCAGTACTTC. Amino acid sequence: CASSLGGTRAEQYF.

The J gene is TRBJ1-2, the V gene TRBV27; TRBD1 aligns across 8 bases. With V trimmed by 0 bases and J by 0 bases, 3 bases remained unmatched. Germline loops: CDR1 MNHEY, CDR2 SMNVEV (reference sequence). The CDR3 has 16 amino acids. CDR3 DNA: TGTGCCAGCAGTTTATCGGCAGGGGGCGCTAACTATGGCTACACCTTC. It is translated as CASSLSAGGANYGYTF.

CDR3 DNA: TGTGCCAGCAGCTTATACAGGGGAGAATATGGCTACACCTTC. This translates into CASSLYRGEYGYTF. The chain combines TRBV11-2 with TRBJ1-2; 7 nucleotides align to TRBD1. Germline lookup yields CDR1 SGHAT and CDR2 FQNNGV. With 2 bases clipped from V and 5 bases from J, the junction kept 5 bases outside the gene matches. CDR3 size: 14 residues.